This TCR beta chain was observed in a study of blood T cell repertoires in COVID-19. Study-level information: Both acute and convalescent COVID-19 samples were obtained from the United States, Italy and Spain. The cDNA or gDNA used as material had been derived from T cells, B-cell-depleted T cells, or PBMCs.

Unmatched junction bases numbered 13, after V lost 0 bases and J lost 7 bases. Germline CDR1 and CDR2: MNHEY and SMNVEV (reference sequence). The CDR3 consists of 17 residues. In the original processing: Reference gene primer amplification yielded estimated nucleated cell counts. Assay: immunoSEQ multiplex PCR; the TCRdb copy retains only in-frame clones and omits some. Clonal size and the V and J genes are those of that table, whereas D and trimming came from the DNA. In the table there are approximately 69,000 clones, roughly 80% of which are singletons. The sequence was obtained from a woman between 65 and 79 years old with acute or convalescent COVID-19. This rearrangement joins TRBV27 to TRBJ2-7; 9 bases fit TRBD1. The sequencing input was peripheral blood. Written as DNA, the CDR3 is TGTGCCAGCAGTTTATCACTGGGGACAGGGAGGGTTGGGGAGCAGTACTTC. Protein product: CASSLSLGTGRVGEQYF.